The clone carrying this TCR beta chain was recorded only once. The antigen remains unidentified. Different DNA sequences within this sample yield the same CDR3. Some clones are missing from TCRdb's copy, which holds only in-frame ones; the method was immunoSEQ multiplex PCR. The sample yields 2 million to 2.5 million clones, more than 85% seen once. The data are from a study of shared clonotypes between healthy human individuals. As for the study in general: A couple of women and a few men aged 18 to 49 made up the donors. General study results and limits: It was the non-shared clonotypes that had lower generation probabilities than clonotypes shared by all four donors. Donor scarcity curtailed the genetic and exposure-history diversity represented herein.

The ends lost 4 bases at V and 0 bases at J; junction bases unmatched: 3. This CDR3 is 14 amino acids long. The V gene's germline CDR1 is MNHEY and CDR2 SMNVEV (reference sequence). The TCR was taken from a man aged 18 to 29 in good health. Some clones in this sample may be carry-over from other donors' samples. The gene calls are TRBV27 and TRBJ2-7, with 7 bases lining up with TRBD1. The material sequenced was naive CD4+ T cells from PBMCs. The sample's subset: CD45RA+ positively selected. The CDR3, as DNA: TGTGCCAGCAGTTACCGGGACAGCTCCTACGAGCAGTACTTC. Translation gives CASSYRDSSYEQYF.